This TCR beta chain emerged from a study of response to subunit inactivated influenza vaccine. TCRdb re-called the RT-PCR reads through MiXCR, storing one row per CDR3 protein. The data hold around 480,000 distinct CDR3 sequences, with approximately 16% observed a single time. The V gene's germline CDR1 is MGHDK and CDR2 SYGVNS. The CDR3 loop spans 15 amino acids. V shed 5 bases, J shed 5 bases, and the junction held 7 bases outside the gene matches. The V call is TRBV25-1, the J call TRBJ2-5; 11 nucleotides line up with TRBD1. Sequenced material: CD4+ T cells sorted from PBMCs, taken approximately 25 months after vaccination. This receptor was obtained from a man aged 50 to 69 who received an inactivated influenza vaccine. CDR3 in amino acids: CASSSGTGGIETQYF. The CDR3 nucleotides are TGTGCCAGCAGTTCCGGGACAGGGGGTATTGAGACCCAGTACTTC.